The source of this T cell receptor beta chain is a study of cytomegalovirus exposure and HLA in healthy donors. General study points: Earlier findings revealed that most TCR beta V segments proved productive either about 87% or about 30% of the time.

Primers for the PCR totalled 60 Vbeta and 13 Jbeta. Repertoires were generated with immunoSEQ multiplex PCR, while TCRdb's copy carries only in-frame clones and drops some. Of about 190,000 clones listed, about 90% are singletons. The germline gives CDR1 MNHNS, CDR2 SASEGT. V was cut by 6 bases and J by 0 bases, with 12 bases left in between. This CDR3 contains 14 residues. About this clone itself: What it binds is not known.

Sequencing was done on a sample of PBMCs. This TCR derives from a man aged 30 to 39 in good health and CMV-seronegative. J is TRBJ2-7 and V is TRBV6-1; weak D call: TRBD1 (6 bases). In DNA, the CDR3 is TGTGCCAGCAGGCGACAGGACCTCTCCTACGAGCAGTACTTC. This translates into CASRRQDLSYEQYF.